This TCR beta chain was observed in a study of CD8 T cells in ankylosing spondylitis. Study-wide findings and caveats: Earlier literature documents some of the motif variants in reactive arthritis synovial fluid and blood. Reportedly, matched ankylosing spondylitis synovial fluid was significantly enriched for disease-linked clones. A TCR beta motif of 7 or 8 highly homologous variants appeared characteristic of ankylosing spondylitis blood.

The sample holds a few counts of this clonotype. Its antigen is not identified. TCRdb re-derived calls from the 5' RACE reads in MiXCR, one entry per CDR3 protein. This repertoire shows 700,000 to 1,000,000 distinct CDR3 sequences, over 9.5% found once; its top ten account for roughly 0.51%. This TCR came from a male donor with ankylosing spondylitis. Sample: blood, either unsorted or a sorted T cell fraction (not recorded which).

This CDR3 reads CASSYRDGSTNEKLFF. The CDR3 DNA reads as TGTGCCAGCAGCTACCGGGACGGCTCAACTAATGAAAAACTGTTTTTT. The chain recombines TRBV13 with TRBJ1-4; the D gene is possibly TRBD1 (5 bases). Trimming took 4 bases from V and 0 from J, leaving 12 bases between them. The CDR3 length is 16 residues. CDR1 and CDR2 (germline): PRHDT, FYEKMQ (reference sequence).